These T cell receptor beta chains were read from a single sample in a study of T cell changes during pregnancy in multiple sclerosis. Generated by immunoSEQ multiplex PCR, the TCRdb table keeps only in-frame clones and is missing some. The sample yields around 100,000 clones, about nine tenths seen once. Sequenced here: peripheral blood, sampled after pregnancy. The source is a female donor with multiple sclerosis, enrolled in a pregnancy study. CDR3s include the opening cysteine and the closing phenylalanine or tryptophan. Each record gives: clone size, J gene, V gene, D gene, CDR3 DNA, CDR3 protein. D genes are given only for firm matches. The size entry is marked missing in some rows and otherwise reads once, few, many or a size class.

size: -; J: TRBJ2-7; V: TRBV30; D: TRBD1; DNA: TGTGCCTGGAGTCCTCTCCCGACAGGGTTCTCCTACGAGCAGTACTTC; CDR3: CAWSPLPTGFSYEQYF
size: -; J: TRBJ2-7; V: TRBV5-4; D: TRBD1; DNA: TGTGCCAGCAGGAAGGACAGGGTCCCCTACGAGCAGTACTTC; CDR3: CASRKDRVPYEQYF
size: -; J: TRBJ1-2; V: TRBV27; D: -; DNA: TGTGCCAGCAGTCGTTCCGCAGGACCGGGGGGTGGCTACACCTTC; CDR3: CASSRSAGPGGGYTF
size: -; J: TRBJ1-1; V: TRBV19; D: -; DNA: TGTGCCACCAGACGACGGATACCAGAGGACACTGAAGCTTTCTTT; CDR3: CATRRRIPEDTEAFF
size: -; J: TRBJ2-2; V: TRBV9; D: TRBD2; DNA: TGTGCCAGCAGCGCAACTAGCGGGGGAAACACCGGGGAGCTGTTTTTT; CDR3: CASSATSGGNTGELFF
size: -; J: TRBJ2-5; V: TRBV21-1; D: -; DNA: TGTGCCAGCAGGACGTTACAGGGTTTCGAGACCCAGTACTTC; CDR3: CASRTLQGFETQYF
size: -; J: TRBJ2-1; V: TRBV29-1; D: -; DNA: TGCAGCGTTACAGGTTACAATGAGCAGTTCTTC; CDR3: CSVTGYNEQFF
size: -; J: TRBJ1-1; V: TRBV9; D: -; DNA: TGTGCCAGCAGCCCGGGGGGGAACACTGAAGCTTTCTTT; CDR3: CASSPGGNTEAFF
size: -; J: TRBJ1-5; V: TRBV10-2; D: TRBD1; DNA: TGCGCCAGCAGCCTCAGGGGGAAGGATCAGCCCCAGCATTTT; CDR3: CASSLRGKDQPQHF
size: -; J: TRBJ1-2; V: TRBV9; D: TRBD1; DNA: TGTGCCAGCAGCGCTGGGACAGAGAACTATGGCTACACCTTC; CDR3: CASSAGTENYGYTF
size: -; J: TRBJ1-2; V: TRBV27; D: -; DNA: TGTGCCAGCAGGTCGTTTTTGGAAGGGGTTTATGGCTACACCTTC; CDR3: CASRSFLEGVYGYTF
size: -; J: TRBJ1-3; V: TRBV5-1; D: -; DNA: TGCGCCAGCAGCTCCTCGCCCGACTCCATCTGGGGAAACACCATATATTTT; CDR3: CASSSSPDSIWGNTIYF
size: few; J: TRBJ1-3; V: TRBV5-1; D: TRBD1; DNA: TGCGCCAGCAGCTTAAGTACAGGGGGTATGGACACCATATATTTT; CDR3: CASSLSTGGMDTIYF
size: -; J: TRBJ2-3; V: TRBV6-1; D: -; DNA: TGTGCCAGCACCGACAGGATTACAGATACGCAGTATTTT; CDR3: CASTDRITDTQYF
size: -; J: TRBJ1-1; V: TRBV7-2; D: -; DNA: TGTGCCAGCAGCACCCCGGGAGCTGAAGCTTTCTTT; CDR3: CASSTPGAEAFF
size: once; J: TRBJ1-1; V: TRBV5-1; D: -; DNA: TGCGCCAGCAGCTTGGCAGGGGAATATGGCACTGAAGCTTTCTTT; CDR3: CASSLAGEYGTEAFF
size: -; J: TRBJ2-1; V: TRBV5-8; D: -; DNA: TGTGCCAGCAGCTTGGTTCTTAATGAGCAGTTCTTC; CDR3: CASSLVLNEQFF
size: -; J: TRBJ2-3; V: TRBV11-3; D: TRBD1; DNA: TGTGCCAGCAGCCGCGGACAGGGCACAGATACGCAGTATTTT; CDR3: CASSRGQGTDTQYF
size: -; J: TRBJ2-7; V: TRBV5-1; D: -; DNA: TGCGCCAGCAGCCAACCTCGGGGGAGGATGCCTTTCTCCTACGAGCAGTACTTC; CDR3: CASSQPRGRMPFSYEQYF
size: few; J: TRBJ1-2; V: TRBV13; D: -; DNA: TGTGCCAGCAGCTTGGACAACAGCAATGGCTACACCTTC; CDR3: CASSLDNSNGYTF
size: -; J: TRBJ1-2; V: TRBV6-6; D: TRBD1; DNA: TGTGCCAGCAGTTCCGGACAGGACTATGGCTACACCTTC; CDR3: CASSSGQDYGYTF
size: -; J: TRBJ2-5; V: TRBV7-2; D: -; DNA: TGTGCCAGCAGCCCCGGGGTGCTGGCCCAAGAGACCCAGTACTTC; CDR3: CASSPGVLAQETQYF
size: -; J: TRBJ1-2; V: TRBV5-5; D: TRBD1; DNA: TGTGCCAGCAGCTTGGGTTACAGGGGGCCCGCCTATGGCTACACCTTC; CDR3: CASSLGYRGPAYGYTF
size: -; J: TRBJ1-1; V: TRBV7-9; D: -; DNA: TGTGCCAGCAGCCTGGGGCTGGGTGAAGCTTTCTTT; CDR3: CASSLGLGEAFF
size: -; J: TRBJ2-7; V: TRBV2; D: -; DNA: TGTGCCAGCACCCAGAGTGATCTAGGAAACGAGCAGTACTTC; CDR3: CASTQSDLGNEQYF
size: once; J: TRBJ1-2; V: TRBV27; D: TRBD1; DNA: TGTGCCAGCAGTCCATCGACAGGGGTACGCCTCTATGGCTACACCTTC; CDR3: CASSPSTGVRLYGYTF
size: -; J: TRBJ1-5; V: TRBV19; D: -; DNA: TGTGCCAGTAGAAAAAGACAGGTCGATAGCAATCAGCCCCAGCATTTT; CDR3: CASRKRQVDSNQPQHF
size: -; J: TRBJ2-3; V: TRBV7-9; D: TRBD2; DNA: TGTGCCAGCAGCCCAAGCGGGGGCCTCACAGATACGCAGTATTTT; CDR3: CASSPSGGLTDTQYF
size: -; J: TRBJ2-3; V: TRBV6-6; D: -; DNA: TGTGCCAGCAGTGATGGACTGCCTAGCACAGATACGCAGTATTTT; CDR3: CASSDGLPSTDTQYF
size: -; J: TRBJ2-7; V: TRBV10-2; D: -; DNA: TGCGCCAGCACCTCCTCCTACGAGCAGTACTTC; CDR3: CASTSSYEQYF
size: -; J: TRBJ1-5; V: TRBV21-1; D: -; DNA: TGTGCCAGCAGCAAACTCAGGACAGCCAGAGTCACTAATCAGCCCCAGCATTTT; CDR3: CASSKLRTARVTNQPQHF
size: once; J: TRBJ2-1; V: TRBV2; D: -; DNA: TGTGCCAGCAGTACCAGCTACAATGAGCAGTTCTTC; CDR3: CASSTSYNEQFF
size: -; J: TRBJ2-2; V: TRBV2; D: TRBD1; DNA: TGTGCCAGCAGCTCAGGGGGCTTATACACCGGGGAGCTGTTTTTT; CDR3: CASSSGGLYTGELFF
size: -; J: TRBJ2-2; V: TRBV29-1; D: -; DNA: TGCAGCGTTGGGGGGGCCGGGGAGCTGTTTTTT; CDR3: CSVGGAGELFF
size: -; J: TRBJ2-1; V: TRBV5-1; D: TRBD2; DNA: TGCGCCAGCAGCCCGGGGGCGGGGGGCTCAGGGAATGAGCAGTTCTTC; CDR3: CASSPGAGGSGNEQFF
size: -; J: TRBJ1-2; V: TRBV29-1; D: -; DNA: TGCAGCGTTGAGGAGGGGTTCAACACCTTC; CDR3: CSVEEGFNTF
size: -; J: TRBJ1-1; V: TRBV20-1; D: -; DNA: TGCAGTGCTAGGCGTGACACTGAAGCTTTCTTT; CDR3: CSARRDTEAFF
size: many; J: TRBJ1-5; V: TRBV27; D: -; DNA: TGTGCCAGCAGTTGGGGGGGTAGTCAGCCCCAGCATTTT; CDR3: CASSWGGSQPQHF
size: -; J: TRBJ2-3; V: TRBV5-6; D: -; DNA: TGTGCCAGCAGCTACGGACTGATTTCTGAGGATACGCAGTATTTT; CDR3: CASSYGLISEDTQYF
size: -; J: TRBJ2-3; V: TRBV5-6; D: -; DNA: TGTGCCAGCAGCTTGGACAGGCAAGATACGCAGTATTTT; CDR3: CASSLDRQDTQYF
size: -; J: TRBJ2-1; V: TRBV7-9; D: TRBD2; DNA: TGTGCCAGCAGTCCGCGGGGGAGCTCCTACAATGAGCAGTTCTTC; CDR3: CASSPRGSSYNEQFF
size: -; J: TRBJ2-7; V: TRBV9; D: TRBD1; DNA: TGTGCCAGCAGCGACACTGGGACAGGGTCCCAGAAGCAGTACTTC; CDR3: CASSDTGTGSQKQYF
size: -; J: TRBJ2-3; V: TRBV13; D: -; DNA: TGTGCCAGCAGCTTTCCAGGGGCAGGTGAGCTGTATTTT; CDR3: CASSFPGAGELYF
size: few; J: TRBJ2-5; V: TRBV7-6; D: TRBD1; DNA: TGTGCCAGCAGCGAATCGACAGGGGGAGAGACCCAGTACTTC; CDR3: CASSESTGGETQYF
size: -; J: TRBJ1-2; V: TRBV19; D: -; DNA: TGTGCCAGTAGTCCAGGACAGTTGTTAAACTATGGCTACACCTTC; CDR3: CASSPGQLLNYGYTF
size: -; J: TRBJ2-7; V: TRBV6-5; D: -; DNA: TGTGCCAGCTCCCTAGGCCAGGGGACAATCCACGAGCAGTACTTC; CDR3: CASSLGQGTIHEQYF
size: -; J: TRBJ2-5; V: TRBV5-1; D: -; DNA: TGCGCCAGCAGCTTGGTGTTGGGGGCATTCCAAGAGACCCAGTACTTC; CDR3: CASSLVLGAFQETQYF
size: -; J: TRBJ1-4; V: TRBV19; D: -; DNA: TGTGCCAGTAGTATTCGCCAGGGTCAGCTGCAGGATAATGAAAAACTGTTTTTT; CDR3: CASSIRQGQLQDNEKLFF
size: -; J: TRBJ2-1; V: TRBV14; D: -; DNA: TGTGCCAGCAGCCAAGTCGGGAGCAACAATGAGCAGTTCTTC; CDR3: CASSQVGSNNEQFF
size: once; J: TRBJ2-2; V: TRBV11-2; D: -; DNA: TGTGCCAGCAGCCCCATAGCGGTTAACACCGGGGAGCTGTTTTTT; CDR3: CASSPIAVNTGELFF
size: -; J: TRBJ2-3; V: TRBV5-1; D: TRBD2; DNA: TGCGCCAGCAGCTTGTCCCCCAGCGGGGGTTCAGATACGCAGTATTTT; CDR3: CASSLSPSGGSDTQYF